The 23 T cell receptor beta chains presented below share a single source sample, sequenced in a study of blood T cell repertoires in COVID-19. Assay used: immunoSEQ multiplex PCR; TCRdb lists only in-frame clones, some missing. The sample has approximately 61,000 clones; roughly 80% are singletons. The sample taken for sequencing was peripheral blood. The receptors derive from a man older than 75 with active or convalescent COVID-19.

The genes are TRBV7-9 and TRBJ1-1; D remains unclear. Germline V gene data show CDR1 as SEHNR and CDR2 as FQNEAQ (reference sequence). Trimming took off 1 base at V and 1 base at J, with 7 bases between the two ends. CDR3 length equals 14 residues. CDR3 loop: CASSLGEANTEAFF. DNA for the CDR3: TGTGCCAGCAGCTTAGGGGAGGCGAACACTGAAGCTTTCTTT.

This clone was counted only a few times. The rearrangement joins TRBV28 to TRBJ2-7; no clear D. V lost 1 base, J lost 2 bases, and 9 bases lay in between. Germline V CDR1 and CDR2: MDHEN, SYDVKM. The CDR3 covers 14 residues. The DNA of the CDR3 is TGTGCCAGCAGTTTATTAGGTCGGGCCTACGAGCAGTACTTC. Encoded protein: CASSLLGRAYEQYF.

The V gene is TRBV7-3, the J gene TRBJ2-3; the match to TRBD2 covers 8 bases. V was pared by 5 bases and J by 7 bases, with 14 bases of the junction left unmatched. CDR1 is SGHTA and CDR2 is FQGTGA in the germline V gene. The CDR3 sequence is 16 residues long. The CDR3 here is CASSPSTGGLFYTQYF. CDR3 coding DNA: TGTGCCAGCAGCCCAAGTACGGGAGGGCTCTTCTATACGCAGTATTTT.

This clone was seen a few times. The J gene is TRBJ2-1, the V gene TRBV19; 7 bases map to TRBD2. CDR1 LNHDA and CDR2 SQIVND come from the germline V gene (reference sequence). J lost 4 bases, V lost 2 bases, and 2 bases had no gene match. This CDR3 has 14 amino acids. The CDR3 region is CASSITGRYNEQFF. The CDR3 DNA reads as TGTGCCAGTAGTATAACCGGGAGGTACAATGAGCAGTTCTTC.

The table lists this clone with a few counts. The chain is built from TRBV7-9 and TRBJ2-2; 7 nucleotides line up with TRBD1. This CDR3 spans 14 amino acids. J lost 7 bases, V lost 6 bases, and 8 bases had no gene match. CDR1 is SEHNR, CDR2 FQNEAQ, per germline (reference sequence). CDR3 loop: CASRPGQDIGELFF. CDR3 DNA: TGTGCCAGCAGGCCCGGACAGGATATCGGGGAGCTGTTTTTT. Variable domain in full (rest from reference TRBV7-9 and TRBJ2-2): DTGVSQNPRHKITKRGQNVTFRCDPISEHNRLYWYRQTLGQGPEFLTYFQNEAQLEKSRLLSDRFSAERPKGSFSTLEIQRTEQGDSAMYLCASRPGQDIGELFFGEGSRLTVL.

This chain joins TRBV6-2 or TRBV6-3 and TRBJ2-7; D might be TRBD2 (5 bases). With 2 bases removed from V and 5 bases from J, the gap between germline ends came to 7 bases. CDR1 is MNHEY and CDR2 is SVGEGT in the germline V gene. The CDR3 runs 12 residues. CDR3 sequence reads: CASSYGRDEQYF. The CDR3 nucleotides are TGTGCCAGCAGTTACGGGCGGGACGAGCAGTACTTC.

V is TRBV6-6 and J is TRBJ1-6; no clear D gene. The CDR3 length is 15 residues. CDR1 and CDR2 (germline): MNHNY, SVGAGI (reference sequence). V dropped 6 bases and J dropped 6 bases, with 15 bases sitting between them. CDR3 sequence reads: CASSSVGGGNSPLHF. CDR3 DNA sequence: TGTGCCAGCAGCTCTGTCGGCGGCGGTAATTCACCCCTCCACTTT.

This clone has only a few counts. This chain links TRBV6-8 with TRBJ1-1; 8 positions agree with TRBD1. From germline, CDR1 is MNHGY and CDR2 SAAAGT. The V gene end was trimmed by 11 bases and the J gene end by 0 bases; junction bases not matched to a gene: 11. CDR3 length: 15 amino acids. The DNA for the CDR3 is TGTGCCCATGGCGCCTGGACAGGGCTGAACACTGAAGCTTTCTTT. Translating it yields CAHGAWTGLNTEAFF.

This sequence joins TRBV3-1 (or the pseudogene TRBV3-2) and TRBJ2-4; D is possibly TRBD2 (6 bases). Trimming pared 4 bases from V and 6 bases from J, leaving 16 bases between. Germline lookup yields CDR1 LGHDT and CDR2 YNNKEL (reference sequence). The CDR3 sequence is 15 residues long. DNA for the CDR3: TGTGCCAGCAGCCCCTTCGGAGGGCCGGGAAACATTCAGTACTTC. Its protein product is CASSPFGGPGNIQYF.

The V gene is TRBV28, the J gene TRBJ1-1; possible D gene TRBD1, 6 bases. Germline-derived CDR1 and CDR2 are MDHEN and SYDVKM. The CDR3 totals 15 residues. The V gene lost 5 bases and the J gene lost 4 bases, with 17 bases spanning the gap. The CDR3 DNA follows: TGTGCCAGCAGTCCTTACCCCGGGACACCCACTGAAGCTTTCTTT. Its translation: CASSPYPGTPTEAFF.

This chain joins TRBV27 and TRBJ1-4; perhaps TRBD1 as D (5 bases). The germline V gene encodes CDR1 MNHEY and CDR2 SMNVEV (reference sequence). The length of the CDR3 is 15 residues. The ends were cut back, 2 bases at V and 4 bases at J, with 11 bases in the middle. CDR3 sequence (DNA): TGTGCCAGCAGTTTAAGCGGGGGTTATAATGAAAAACTGTTTTTT. Its protein product is CASSLSGGYNEKLFF. Full variable domain (rest looked up from reference TRBV27 and TRBJ1-4): EAQVTQNPRYLITVTGKKLTVTCSQNMNHEYMSWYRQDPGLGLRQIYYSMNVEVTDKGDVPEGYKVSRKEKRNFPLILESPSPNQTSLYFCASSLSGGYNEKLFFGSGTQLSVL.

The genes are TRBV28 and TRBJ1-2; 8 nucleotides line up with TRBD1. The germline CDR1 and CDR2 sequences are MDHEN and SYDVKM. The length of the CDR3 is 14 residues. Germline trimming cut 4 bases from V and 6 bases from J; bases unmatched to any gene: 7. For the CDR3, the DNA is TGTGCCAGCAGTTCCACAGGGACAGGAGATGGCTACACCTTC. Encoded protein: CASSSTGTGDGYTF.

V gene TRBV12-3 or TRBV12-4 combines with J gene TRBJ2-3; D not resolved. V was shortened by 5 bases and J by 0 bases, with 6 bases between the two germline ends. The CDR3 sequence is 13 residues long. The CDR3, as DNA: TGTGCCAGCAGTACAGTGAGCACAGATACGCAGTATTTT. It is translated as CASSTVSTDTQYF.

The chain has TRBV28 and TRBJ1-5, with D perhaps TRBD1 (5 bases). CDR3 length: 14 amino acids. Germline values: CDR1 MDHEN, CDR2 SYDVKM. Trimming took 8 bases from V and 6 from J, leaving 17 bases between them. The chain's CDR3 is CASCSGTASQPQHF. In DNA form, the CDR3 reads TGTGCCAGCTGTTCCGGGACTGCTAGTCAGCCCCAGCATTTT.

This clone has just a few counts. V is TRBV6-6 and J is TRBJ2-2; a possible D gene is TRBD2 (7 bases). Trimming pared 4 bases from V and 4 bases from J, leaving 16 bases between. Per the germline V gene, CDR1 is MNHNY and CDR2 is SVGAGI (reference sequence). The length of the CDR3 is 16 residues. CDR3 nucleotides: TGTGCCAGCAGTTCCCGAGGGGGAGGGGCCACCGGGGAGCTGTTTTTT. The encoded protein is CASSSRGGGATGELFF.

J is TRBJ2-3 and V is TRBV10-3, with TRBD1 as a possible D gene (6 bases). V dropped 3 bases and J dropped 4 bases, with 8 bases sitting between them. This CDR3 is 13 amino acids long. Germline CDR1 and CDR2: ENHRY and SYGVKD. The CDR3 sequence is CAISDRGADTQYF. The CDR3 nucleotides read TGTGCCATCAGTGACAGGGGCGCAGATACGCAGTATTTT.

The V and J genes are TRBV27 and TRBJ2-1, with TRBD2 matching 8 bases. CDR1 MNHEY and CDR2 SMNVEV come from the germline V gene (reference sequence). Trimming at V came to 5 bases and at J to 6 bases, leaving 9 bases not matched to a gene. The CDR3 length is 15 residues. The CDR3: CASSRPGGGSNEQFF. The CDR3 DNA reads TGTGCCAGCAGTAGACCGGGAGGGGGGTCCAATGAGCAGTTCTTC.

The gene calls are TRBV28 and TRBJ1-6; D might be TRBD1 (5 bases). CDR1 is MDHEN and CDR2 is SYDVKM in the germline V gene. This CDR3 has 12 residues. V gave up 6 bases and J gave up 15 bases, with 15 bases separating them. The CDR3 DNA reads TGTGCCAGCAGGATAGCCGACAGAGACCTCCACTTT. Translation: CASRIADRDLHF. The whole variable domain, remainder taken from reference TRBV28 and TRBJ1-6, is DVKVTQSSRYLVKRTGEKVFLECVQDMDHENMFWYRQDPGLGLRLIYFSYDVKMKEKGDIPEGYSVSREKKERFSLILESASTNQTSMYLCASRIADRDLHFGNGTRLTVT.

This chain links TRBV6-2 or TRBV6-3 with TRBJ1-2; 10 bases map to TRBD1. Germline CDR1 is MNHEY and CDR2 is SVGEGT. V lost 6 bases, J lost 5 bases, and 12 bases stayed unmatched. The CDR3 loop spans 16 amino acids. CDR3 in amino acids: CASSPWTGGKGYGYTF. Here the CDR3 DNA reads TGTGCCAGCAGCCCCTGGACAGGGGGAAAAGGGTATGGCTACACCTTC.

The chain recombines TRBV7-6 with TRBJ2-6, with 8 bases matching TRBD1. The CDR3 has 17 residues. Trimming removed 4 bases from V and 0 bases from J; junction bases left unmatched: 5. Germline-derived CDR1 and CDR2 are SGHVS and FNYEAQ. The CDR3 reads CASSSGQGSSGANVLTF. The CDR3 nucleotides are TGTGCCAGCAGCTCCGGACAGGGCAGCTCTGGGGCCAACGTCCTGACTTTC.

This chain uses TRBV6-5 with TRBJ1-2; D is uncertain. Looked up from germline, CDR1 is MNHEY and CDR2 is SVGAGI. CDR3 length: 15 amino acids. The V end lost 5 bases, the J end lost 5 bases, and 18 bases lay between the germline ends. The CDR3 loop is CASSPTDARVYGYTF. Here the CDR3 DNA reads TGTGCCAGCAGTCCTACGGACGCGAGGGTTTATGGCTACACCTTC.

J is TRBJ1-2 and V is TRBV29-1; tentative D call: TRBD1 (6 bases). The CDR3 has 13 residues. Trimming cost V 4 bases and J 3 bases, with 12 bases left between them. Germline V gene lookup returns CDR1 SQVTM and CDR2 ANQGSEA. CDR3 sequence (DNA): TGCAGCGTTGTAAATGGGGGCGACTATGGCTACACCTTC. This sequence encodes CSVVNGGDYGYTF.

This chain connects TRBV2 to TRBJ1-4; 9 nucleotides line up with TRBD1. CDR1 and CDR2 from the germline V gene are SNHLY and FYNNEI. The CDR3 runs to 13 residues. The V and J ends lost 4 bases and 7 bases, in that order; junction bases with no gene match: 1. This CDR3 is CASSVQGAEKLFF. The CDR3 region has the DNA TGTGCCAGCAGTGTACAGGGGGCTGAAAAACTGTTTTTT.